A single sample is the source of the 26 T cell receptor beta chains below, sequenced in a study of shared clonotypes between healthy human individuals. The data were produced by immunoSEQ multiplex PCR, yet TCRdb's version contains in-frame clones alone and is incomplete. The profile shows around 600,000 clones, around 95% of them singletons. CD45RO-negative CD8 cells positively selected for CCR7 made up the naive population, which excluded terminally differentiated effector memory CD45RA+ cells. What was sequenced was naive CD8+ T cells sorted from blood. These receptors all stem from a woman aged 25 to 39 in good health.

CDR3 nucleotide sequence: TGCGCCAGCAGCGCGAGCGGGAGGACGACCGGGGAGCTGTTTTTT. Translated, it gives CASSASGRTTGELFF. This chain connects TRBV5-1 to TRBJ2-2; 9 bases are a match to TRBD2. With V trimmed by 4 bases and J by 5 bases, 6 bases remained unmatched. CDR3 length: 15 residues. Germline CDR1 and CDR2: SGHRS and YFSETQ.

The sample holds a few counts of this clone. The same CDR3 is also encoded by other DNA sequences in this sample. CDR3 nucleotide sequence: TGTGCCAGCAGCGTAGGCAGCAATCAGCCCCAGCATTTT. Its translation is CASSVGSNQPQHF. V gene TRBV9 combines with J gene TRBJ1-5; D uncertain. Germline CDR1 SGDLS, CDR2 YYNGEE. V lost 0 bases and J lost 1, with 2 bases in between. There are 13 residues in the CDR3.

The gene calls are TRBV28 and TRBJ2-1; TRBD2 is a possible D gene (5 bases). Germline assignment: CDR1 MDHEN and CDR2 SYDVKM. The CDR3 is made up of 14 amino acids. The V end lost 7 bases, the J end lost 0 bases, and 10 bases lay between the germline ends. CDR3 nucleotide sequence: TGTGCCAGCACTTTCGGGGTCTCCTACAATGAGCAGTTCTTC. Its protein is CASTFGVSYNEQFF.

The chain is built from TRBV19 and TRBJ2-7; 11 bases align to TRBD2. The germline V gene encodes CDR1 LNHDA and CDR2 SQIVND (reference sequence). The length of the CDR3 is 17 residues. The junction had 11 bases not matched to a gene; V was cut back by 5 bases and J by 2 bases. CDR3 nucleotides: TGTGCCAGTAGTTCGGAGGCCGGGACTAGCGGCACCTACGAGCAGTACTTC. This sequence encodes CASSSEAGTSGTYEQYF.

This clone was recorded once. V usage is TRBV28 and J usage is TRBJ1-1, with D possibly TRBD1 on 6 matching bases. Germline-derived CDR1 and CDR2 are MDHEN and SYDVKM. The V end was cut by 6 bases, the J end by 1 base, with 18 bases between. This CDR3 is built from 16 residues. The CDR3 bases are TGTGCCAGCAGCCGAATGCAGGGGATGGCGAACACTGAAGCTTTCTTT. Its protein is CASSRMQGMANTEAFF. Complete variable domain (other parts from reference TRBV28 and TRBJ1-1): DVKVTQSSRYLVKRTGEKVFLECVQDMDHENMFWYRQDPGLGLRLIYFSYDVKMKEKGDIPEGYSVSREKKERFSLILESASTNQTSMYLCASSRMQGMANTEAFFGQGTRLTVV.

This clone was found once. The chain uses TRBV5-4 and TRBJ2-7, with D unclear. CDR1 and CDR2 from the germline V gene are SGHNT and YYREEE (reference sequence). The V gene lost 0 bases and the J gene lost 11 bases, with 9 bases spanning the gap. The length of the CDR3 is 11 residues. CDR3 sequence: CASSLDREEYF. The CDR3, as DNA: TGTGCCAGCAGCTTGGATAGGGAAGAGTACTTC.

The DNA of the CDR3 is TGTGCCCCCGGGCAGGGAAGTTCCATGAACACTGAAGCTTTCTTT. Translating it yields CAPGQGSSMNTEAFF. J is TRBJ1-1 and V is TRBV2; maybe TRBD1 (5 bases). CDR1 is SNHLY, CDR2 FYNNEI, per germline. This CDR3 has 15 amino acids. Trimming stripped 11 bases from V and 0 bases from J, with 19 bases between.

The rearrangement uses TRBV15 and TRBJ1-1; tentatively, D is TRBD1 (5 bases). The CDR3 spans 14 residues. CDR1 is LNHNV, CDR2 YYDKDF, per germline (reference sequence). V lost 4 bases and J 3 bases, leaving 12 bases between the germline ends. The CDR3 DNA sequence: TGTGCCACCAGCACCTCCGACAGAGACACTGAAGCTTTCTTT. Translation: CATSTSDRDTEAFF.

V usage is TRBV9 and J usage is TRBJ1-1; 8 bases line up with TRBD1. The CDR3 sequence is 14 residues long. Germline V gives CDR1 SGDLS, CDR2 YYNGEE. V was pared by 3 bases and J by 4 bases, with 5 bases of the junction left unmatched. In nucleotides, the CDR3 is TGTGCCAGCAGCGGCGTGGACAGGGTCACTGAAGCTTTCTTT. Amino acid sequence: CASSGVDRVTEAFF.

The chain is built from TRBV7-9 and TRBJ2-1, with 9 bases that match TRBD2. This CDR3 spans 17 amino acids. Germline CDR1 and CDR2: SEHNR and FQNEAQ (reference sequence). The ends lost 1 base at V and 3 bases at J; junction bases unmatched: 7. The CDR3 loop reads CASSLGLAGEYYNEQFF. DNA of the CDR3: TGTGCCAGCAGCTTAGGCTTAGCGGGAGAATACTACAATGAGCAGTTCTTC. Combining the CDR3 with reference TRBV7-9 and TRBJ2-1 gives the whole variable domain DTGVSQNPRHKITKRGQNVTFRCDPISEHNRLYWYRQTLGQGPEFLTYFQNEAQLEKSRLLSDRFSAERPKGSFSTLEIQRTEQGDSAMYLCASSLGLAGEYYNEQFFGPGTRLTVL.

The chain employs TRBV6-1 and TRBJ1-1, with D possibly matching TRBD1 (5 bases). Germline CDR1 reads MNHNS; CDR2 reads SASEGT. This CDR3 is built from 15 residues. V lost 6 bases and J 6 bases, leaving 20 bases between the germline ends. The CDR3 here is CASSFTSDRLPEAFF. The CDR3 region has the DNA TGTGCCAGCAGCTTTACCTCCGACAGACTACCTGAAGCTTTCTTT.

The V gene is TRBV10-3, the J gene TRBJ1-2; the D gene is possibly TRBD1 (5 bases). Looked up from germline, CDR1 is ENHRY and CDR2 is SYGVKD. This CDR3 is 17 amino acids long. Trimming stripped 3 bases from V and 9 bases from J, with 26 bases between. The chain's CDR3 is CAISDPESGLLYSSYTF. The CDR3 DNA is TGTGCCATCAGTGACCCGGAATCGGGACTCCTCTATTCTAGCTACACCTTC.

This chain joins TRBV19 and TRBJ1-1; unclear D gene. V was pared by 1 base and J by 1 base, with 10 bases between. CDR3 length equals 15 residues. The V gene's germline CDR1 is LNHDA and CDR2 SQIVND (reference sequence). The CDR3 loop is CASSIVRGGNTEAFF. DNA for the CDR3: TGTGCCAGTAGTATAGTTCGGGGTGGGAACACTGAAGCTTTCTTT.

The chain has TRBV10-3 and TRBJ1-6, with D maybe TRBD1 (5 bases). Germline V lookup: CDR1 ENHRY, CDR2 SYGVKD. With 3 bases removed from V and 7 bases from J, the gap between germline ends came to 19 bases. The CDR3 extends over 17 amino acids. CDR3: CAISDGEDTWGNSPLHF. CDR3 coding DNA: TGTGCCATCAGTGATGGGGAAGACACCTGGGGGAATTCACCCCTCCACTTT.

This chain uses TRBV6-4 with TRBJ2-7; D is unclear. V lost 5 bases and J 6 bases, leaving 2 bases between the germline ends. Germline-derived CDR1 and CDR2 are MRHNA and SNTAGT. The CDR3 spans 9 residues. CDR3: CASSFEQYF. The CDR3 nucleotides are TGTGCCAGCAGTTTCGAGCAGTACTTC.

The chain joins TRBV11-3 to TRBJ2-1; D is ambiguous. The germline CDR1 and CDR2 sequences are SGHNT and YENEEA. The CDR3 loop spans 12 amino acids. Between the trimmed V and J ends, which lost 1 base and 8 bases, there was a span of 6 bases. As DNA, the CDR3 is TGTGCCAGCAGCTTAGGGTCGGATGAGCAGTTCTTC. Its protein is CASSLGSDEQFF. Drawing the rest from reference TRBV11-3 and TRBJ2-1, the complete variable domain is EAGVVQSPRYKIIEKKQPVAFWCNPISGHNTLYWYLQNLGQGPELLIRYENEEAVDDSQLPKDRFSAERLKGVDSTLKIQPAELGDSAVYLCASSLGSDEQFFGPGTRLTVL.

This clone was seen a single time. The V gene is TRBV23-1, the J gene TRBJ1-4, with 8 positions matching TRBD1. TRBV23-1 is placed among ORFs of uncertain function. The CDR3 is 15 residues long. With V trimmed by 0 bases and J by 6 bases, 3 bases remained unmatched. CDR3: CASSQSPGGDEKLFF. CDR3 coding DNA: TGCGCCAGCAGTCAATCTCCAGGGGGCGATGAAAAACTGTTTTTT.

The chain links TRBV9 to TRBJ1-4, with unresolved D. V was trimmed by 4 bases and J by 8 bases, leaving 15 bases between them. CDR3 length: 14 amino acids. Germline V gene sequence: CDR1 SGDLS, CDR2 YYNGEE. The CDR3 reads CASSFAGIREKLFF. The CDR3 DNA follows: TGTGCCAGCAGCTTTGCGGGAATTCGGGAAAAACTGTTTTTT. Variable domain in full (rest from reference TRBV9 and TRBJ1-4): DSGVTQTPKHLITATGQRVTLRCSPRSGDLSVYWYQQSLDQGLQFLIQYYNGEERAKGNILERFSAQQFPDLHSELNLSSLELGDSALYFCASSFAGIREKLFFGSGTQLSVL.

This chain's CDR3 is CASSIGQVLNTEAFF. The CDR3 coding sequence is TGTGCCAGTAGTATAGGGCAGGTTTTGAACACTGAAGCTTTCTTT. The chain has TRBV19 and TRBJ1-1; no definite D call. In germline, CDR1 is LNHDA, CDR2 SQIVND (reference sequence). V was shortened by 1 base and J by 0 bases, with 9 bases between the two germline ends. The length of the CDR3 is 15 residues.

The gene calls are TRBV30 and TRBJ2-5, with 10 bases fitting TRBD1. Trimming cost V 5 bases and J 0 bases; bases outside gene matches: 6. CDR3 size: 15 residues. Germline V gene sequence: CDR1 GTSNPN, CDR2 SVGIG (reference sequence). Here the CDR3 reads CAWRTGQGYQETQYF. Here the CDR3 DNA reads TGTGCCTGGCGTACGGGACAGGGGTACCAAGAGACCCAGTACTTC.

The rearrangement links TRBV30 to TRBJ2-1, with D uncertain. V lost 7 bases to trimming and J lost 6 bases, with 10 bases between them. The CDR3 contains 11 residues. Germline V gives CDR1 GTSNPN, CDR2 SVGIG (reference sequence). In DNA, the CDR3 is TGTGCCTCAACGGAGAGCAATGAGCAGTTCTTC. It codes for CASTESNEQFF.

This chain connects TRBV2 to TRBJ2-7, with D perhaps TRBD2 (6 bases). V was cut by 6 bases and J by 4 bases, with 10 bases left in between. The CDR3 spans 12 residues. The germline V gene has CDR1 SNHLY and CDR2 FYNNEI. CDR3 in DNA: TGTGCCAGCAGGGCGGGGCAGTACGAGCAGTACTTC. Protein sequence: CASRAGQYEQYF.

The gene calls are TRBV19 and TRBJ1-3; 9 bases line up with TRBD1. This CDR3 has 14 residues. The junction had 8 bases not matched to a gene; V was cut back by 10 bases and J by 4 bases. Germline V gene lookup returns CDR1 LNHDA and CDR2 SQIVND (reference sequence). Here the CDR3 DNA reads TGTGCCAACCTAACAGGGGGCTCAGGAAACACCATATATTTT. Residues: CANLTGGSGNTIYF.

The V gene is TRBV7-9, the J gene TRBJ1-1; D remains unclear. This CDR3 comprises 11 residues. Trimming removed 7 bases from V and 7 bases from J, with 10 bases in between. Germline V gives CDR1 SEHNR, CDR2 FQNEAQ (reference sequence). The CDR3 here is CASTLQGEAFF. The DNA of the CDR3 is TGTGCCAGCACCCTTCAAGGTGAAGCTTTCTTT.

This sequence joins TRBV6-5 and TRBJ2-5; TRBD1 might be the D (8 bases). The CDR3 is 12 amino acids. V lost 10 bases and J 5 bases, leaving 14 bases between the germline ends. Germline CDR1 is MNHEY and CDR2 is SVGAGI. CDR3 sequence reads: CATTGGGETQYF. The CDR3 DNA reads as TGTGCCACTACAGGGGGAGGGGAGACCCAGTACTTC.

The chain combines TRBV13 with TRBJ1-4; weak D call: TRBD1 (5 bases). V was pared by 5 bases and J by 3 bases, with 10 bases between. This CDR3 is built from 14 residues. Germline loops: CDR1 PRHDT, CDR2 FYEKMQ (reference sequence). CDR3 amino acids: CASSEGKPNEKLFF. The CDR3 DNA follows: TGTGCCAGCAGCGAGGGGAAGCCTAATGAAAAACTGTTTTTT.